The rows below give T cell receptor beta chains drawn from one sample of a study of blood T cell repertoires in COVID-19. Data came from immunoSEQ multiplex PCR; TCRdb stores just in-frame clones and leaves some out. This table holds a few hundred thousand clones, around nine tenths found once. Specimen: PBMCs or T cells enriched from blood (not recorded which). The receptor source for this set is a woman aged 60-75 years in a cohort exposed to, infected with or recovered from COVID-19 (not recorded which). CDR3s include the opening cysteine and the closing phenylalanine or tryptophan.

V gene	CDR3 protein
TRBV24-1	CATSAGVDYGYTF
TRBV6-2/TRBV6-3	CASSHELKTRMNTEAFF
TRBV5-8	CASSLQGRRADTQYF
TRBV7-9	CASSHRGFREEQYF
TRBV11-2	CASSYVQGNGNQPQHF
TRBV10-3	CAIRPTSGNYEQYF
TRBV18	CASSPWDRDYNEQFF
TRBV30	CAWSPPRDRKRQETQYF
TRBV27	CASSLSSGTGYEQYF
TRBV6-1	CASSDTRFQPQHF
TRBV11-2	CASRGRALSNEQFF
TRBV5-1	CASSPDAGRDTEAFF
TRBV19	CATLLTSYGYTF
TRBV5-1	CASRAGTTGELFF
TRBV28	CASSFPGTDSYQETQYF
TRBV19	CASSSRSTNEKLFF
TRBV9	CASSVGYKNEQFF
TRBV28	CASTQRTSGGEQFF
TRBV2	CASRGQGYGEQFF
TRBV2	CASSLPGLADNEQFF
TRBV30	CAWSVVGQTLYEQYF
TRBV9	CASSPRVPRDYEQYF
TRBV5-1	CASSLEPSGTSGSTDTQYF
TRBV27	CASSLNGLAGNEQFF
TRBV18	CASSPPGGGNQPQHF
TRBV7-2	CASSPYSTEDTQYF
TRBV6-5	CASSRRRGNTEAFF
TRBV2	CASRGTVFNQPQHF
TRBV28	CASGLGLRKDTEAFF
TRBV19	CASSQRGAGAEAFF